The clone carrying this T cell receptor beta chain was seen a few times. The data originate from a study of T cells in Graves' hyperthyroidism and ophthalmopathy. Patients with ophthalmopathy all had a Clinical Activity Score of at least 3, a NOSPECS grade of at least 4 and duration under 3 months. Uncontrolled infections, other autoimmune diseases, pregnancy or lactation led to exclusion of patients. What was amplified from RNA transcripts were TCR beta CDR3 regions. The HTBI primer set served for first-round RT-PCR of the TCR CDR3. TCRdb reanalysed the multiplex PCR reads using MiXCR and keeps one entry per CDR3 protein. The table has approximately 620,000 distinct CDR3 sequences, 15% to 20% seen once. The J segment lost 5 bases and the V segment lost 2 bases, leaving 5 bases of the junction unmatched. From germline, CDR1 is MNHEY and CDR2 SMNVEV (reference sequence). The CDR3 is made up of 16 amino acids.

Sequencing was carried out using blood. This sequence originates from a woman aged 40 to 49 with Graves' ophthalmopathy. This chain uses TRBV27 with TRBJ2-7; TRBD2 agrees at 14 bases. CDR3 nucleotides: TGTGCCAGCAGTTTAGTTGGGACTAGCGGGAGAAACGAGCAGTACTTC. Protein sequence: CASSLVGTSGRNEQYF.